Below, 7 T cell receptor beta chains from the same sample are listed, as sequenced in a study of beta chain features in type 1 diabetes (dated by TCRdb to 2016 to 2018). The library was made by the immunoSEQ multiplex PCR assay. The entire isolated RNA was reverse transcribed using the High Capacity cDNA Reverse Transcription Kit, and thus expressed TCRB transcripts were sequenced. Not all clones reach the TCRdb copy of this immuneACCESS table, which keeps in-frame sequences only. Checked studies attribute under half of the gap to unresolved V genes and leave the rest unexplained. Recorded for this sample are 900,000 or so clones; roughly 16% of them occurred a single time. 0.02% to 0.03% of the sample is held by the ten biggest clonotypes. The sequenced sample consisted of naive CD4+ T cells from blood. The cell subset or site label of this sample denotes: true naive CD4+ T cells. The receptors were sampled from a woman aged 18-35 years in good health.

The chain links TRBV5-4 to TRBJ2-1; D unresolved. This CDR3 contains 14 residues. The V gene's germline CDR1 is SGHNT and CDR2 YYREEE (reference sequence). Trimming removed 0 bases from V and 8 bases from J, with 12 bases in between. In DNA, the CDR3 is TGTGCCAGCAGCTTGGGGCCCTTTTCGGATGAGCAGTTCTTC. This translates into CASSLGPFSDEQFF.

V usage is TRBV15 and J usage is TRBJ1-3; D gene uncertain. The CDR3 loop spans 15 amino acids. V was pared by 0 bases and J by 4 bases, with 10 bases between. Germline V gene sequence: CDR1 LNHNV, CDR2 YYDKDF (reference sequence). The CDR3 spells CATSRDPYSGNTIYF. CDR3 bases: TGTGCCACCAGCAGAGACCCCTACTCAGGAAACACCATATATTTT.

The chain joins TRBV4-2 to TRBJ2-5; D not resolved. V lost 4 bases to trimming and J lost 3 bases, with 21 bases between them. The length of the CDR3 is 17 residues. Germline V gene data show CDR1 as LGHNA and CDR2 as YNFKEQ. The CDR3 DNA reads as TGTGCCAGCAGCCTATCCGGTACGCAACAGCCTAAAGAGACCCAGTACTTC. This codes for CASSLSGTQQPKETQYF.

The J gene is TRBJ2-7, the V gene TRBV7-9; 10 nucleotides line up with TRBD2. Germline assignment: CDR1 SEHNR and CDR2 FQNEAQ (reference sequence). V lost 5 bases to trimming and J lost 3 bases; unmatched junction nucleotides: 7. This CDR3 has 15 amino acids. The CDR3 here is CASSPRTSGIYEQYF. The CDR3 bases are TGTGCCAGCAGCCCCCGGACTAGCGGCATCTACGAGCAGTACTTC.

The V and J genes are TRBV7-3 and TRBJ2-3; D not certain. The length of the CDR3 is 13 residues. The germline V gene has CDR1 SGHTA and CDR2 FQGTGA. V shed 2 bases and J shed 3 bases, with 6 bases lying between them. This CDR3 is CASSLARTDTQYF. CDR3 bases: TGTGCCAGCAGCTTAGCCAGAACAGATACGCAGTATTTT.

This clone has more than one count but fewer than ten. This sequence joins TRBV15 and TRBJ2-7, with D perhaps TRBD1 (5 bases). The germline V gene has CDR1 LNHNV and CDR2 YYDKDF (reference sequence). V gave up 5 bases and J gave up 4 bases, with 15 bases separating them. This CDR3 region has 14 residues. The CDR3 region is CATSPPDTTYEQYF. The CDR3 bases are TGTGCCACCAGCCCGCCGGACACTACTTACGAGCAGTACTTC.

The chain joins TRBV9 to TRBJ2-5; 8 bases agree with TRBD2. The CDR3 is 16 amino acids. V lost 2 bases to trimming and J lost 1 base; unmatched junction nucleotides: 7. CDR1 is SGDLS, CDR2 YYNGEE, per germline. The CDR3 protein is CASSVSGGMLQETQYF. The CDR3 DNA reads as TGTGCCAGCAGCGTGAGCGGGGGCATGCTCCAAGAGACCCAGTACTTC.